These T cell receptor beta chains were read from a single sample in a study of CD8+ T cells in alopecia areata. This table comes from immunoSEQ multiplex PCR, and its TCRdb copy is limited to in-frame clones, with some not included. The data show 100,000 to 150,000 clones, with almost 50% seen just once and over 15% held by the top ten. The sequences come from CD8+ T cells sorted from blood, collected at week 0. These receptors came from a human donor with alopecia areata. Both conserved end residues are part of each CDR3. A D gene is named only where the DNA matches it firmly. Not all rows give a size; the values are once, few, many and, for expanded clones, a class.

CDR3aa: CASGLGRDSNNEQFF
CDR3nt: TGTGCTAGTGGTTTGGGCCGGGACAGTAACAATGAGCAGTTCTTC
v_gene: TRBV12-5
d_gene: TRBD1
len: 15
abundance: .
j_gene: TRBJ2-1

CDR3aa: CASSGGPAGSYNSPLHF
CDR3nt: TGTGCCAGCAGCGGGGGGCCCGCGGGCTCCTATAATTCACCCCTCCACTTT
v_gene: TRBV7-9
d_gene: .
len: 17
abundance: .
j_gene: TRBJ1-6

CDR3aa: CASSLGVTYFATDTQYF
CDR3nt: TGTGCCAGCAGCTTGGGGGTGACATATTTTGCAACAGATACGCAGTATTTT
v_gene: TRBV5-6
d_gene: .
len: 17
abundance: once
j_gene: TRBJ2-3

CDR3aa: CASSPPRGVDTDTQYF
CDR3nt: TGCGCCAGCAGCCCCCCGAGGGGGGTTGACACAGATACGCAGTATTTT
v_gene: TRBV4-1
d_gene: .
len: 16
abundance: .
j_gene: TRBJ2-3

CDR3aa: CASSLSDSNTGELFF
CDR3nt: TGTGCCAGCAGCCTATCGGACTCGAACACCGGGGAGCTGTTTTTT
v_gene: TRBV5-6
d_gene: .
len: 15
abundance: few
j_gene: TRBJ2-2

CDR3aa: CASKFHPASNQPQHF
CDR3nt: TGTGCCAGCAAATTTCACCCAGCCAGCAATCAGCCCCAGCATTTT
v_gene: TRBV2
d_gene: .
len: 15
abundance: .
j_gene: TRBJ1-5

CDR3aa: CASSLLSTFGFYNEQFF
CDR3nt: TGTGCCAGCAGCTTGCTATCTACCTTCGGATTCTACAATGAGCAGTTCTTC
v_gene: TRBV5-6
d_gene: .
len: 17
abundance: .
j_gene: TRBJ2-1

CDR3aa: CATSTPGGPNQPQHF
CDR3nt: TGTGCCACCAGCACCCCCGGGGGGCCCAATCAGCCCCAGCATTTT
v_gene: TRBV15
d_gene: .
len: 15
abundance: .
j_gene: TRBJ1-5

CDR3aa: CSVEDIDLDTNYGYTF
CDR3nt: TGCAGCGTTGAAGATATAGACCTCGATACTAACTATGGCTACACCTTC
v_gene: TRBV29-1
d_gene: .
len: 16
abundance: few
j_gene: TRBJ1-2

CDR3aa: CASSLPGGHEQYF
CDR3nt: TGTGCCAGCAGTTTACCAGGGGGCCACGAGCAGTACTTC
v_gene: TRBV27
d_gene: TRBD1
len: 13
abundance: .
j_gene: TRBJ2-7

CDR3aa: CANIRGGGSTEAFF
CDR3nt: TGTGCCAACATACGAGGGGGGGGAAGCACTGAAGCTTTCTTT
v_gene: TRBV2
d_gene: .
len: 14
abundance: few
j_gene: TRBJ1-1

CDR3aa: CASRDRDTGELFF
CDR3nt: TGCGCCAGCAGGGACAGGGACACCGGGGAGCTGTTTTTT
v_gene: TRBV10-2
d_gene: TRBD1
len: 13
abundance: medium-sized
j_gene: TRBJ2-2

CDR3aa: CASGLEGRTQPQHF
CDR3nt: TGTGCTAGTGGTTTGGAGGGACGAACCCAGCCCCAGCATTTT
v_gene: TRBV12-5
d_gene: .
len: 14
abundance: once
j_gene: TRBJ1-5

CDR3aa: CSAGADTQYF
CDR3nt: TGCAGCGCTGGGGCAGATACGCAGTATTTT
v_gene: TRBV29-1
d_gene: .
len: 10
abundance: few
j_gene: TRBJ2-3

CDR3aa: CSVEGPSGQGDYEQYF
CDR3nt: TGCAGCGTTGAAGGGCCCTCGGGACAGGGGGACTACGAGCAGTACTTC
v_gene: TRBV29-1
d_gene: TRBD1
len: 16
abundance: .
j_gene: TRBJ2-7

CDR3aa: CASSYDVSSYEQYF
CDR3nt: TGTGCCAGCAGCTACGACGTCAGCTCCTACGAGCAGTACTTC
v_gene: TRBV5-6
d_gene: .
len: 14
abundance: .
j_gene: TRBJ2-7

CDR3aa: CASSVVDWDRGVGETQYF
CDR3nt: TGTGCCAGCAGCGTAGTTGATTGGGACAGGGGAGTAGGAGAGACCCAGTACTTC
v_gene: TRBV9
d_gene: TRBD1
len: 18
abundance: .
j_gene: TRBJ2-5

CDR3aa: CASSGTAYGYTF
CDR3nt: TGTGCCAGCAGTGGGACAGCCTATGGCTACACCTTC
v_gene: TRBV2
d_gene: .
len: 12
abundance: .
j_gene: TRBJ1-2

CDR3aa: CASSLGRGSGANVLTF
CDR3nt: TGTGCCAGCAGTTTAGGCCGAGGCTCTGGGGCCAACGTCCTGACTTTC
v_gene: TRBV27
d_gene: .
len: 16
abundance: .
j_gene: TRBJ2-6

CDR3aa: CASSLGRGYNQPQHF
CDR3nt: TGTGCCAGCAGTCTGGGGAGGGGCTACAATCAGCCCCAGCATTTT
v_gene: TRBV27
d_gene: .
len: 15
abundance: .
j_gene: TRBJ1-5

CDR3aa: CASLSFSGNTIYF
CDR3nt: TGTGCCAGCTTATCCTTTTCGGGAAACACCATATATTTT
v_gene: TRBV7-9
d_gene: .
len: 13
abundance: .
j_gene: TRBJ1-3

CDR3aa: CASSYDGWQDTQYF
CDR3nt: TGTGCCAGCAGCTATGACGGGTGGCAAGATACGCAGTATTTT
v_gene: TRBV5-6
d_gene: .
len: 14
abundance: .
j_gene: TRBJ2-3

CDR3aa: CAWIQDRVPYEQYF
CDR3nt: TGTGCCTGGATTCAGGACAGGGTCCCCTACGAGCAGTACTTC
v_gene: TRBV30
d_gene: TRBD1
len: 14
abundance: .
j_gene: TRBJ2-7

CDR3aa: CASSLGAINQPQHF
CDR3nt: TGTGCCAGCAGTTTGGGGGCCATCAATCAGCCCCAGCATTTT
v_gene: TRBV27
d_gene: .
len: 14
abundance: many
j_gene: TRBJ1-5

CDR3aa: CASSEEFGPWTEAFF
CDR3nt: TGTGCCAGCAGTGAAGAGTTCGGGCCGTGGACTGAAGCTTTCTTT
v_gene: TRBV6-1
d_gene: .
len: 15
abundance: few
j_gene: TRBJ1-1

CDR3aa: CASSQRLGDEQYF
CDR3nt: TGCGCCAGCAGCCAAAGGTTAGGGGATGAGCAGTACTTC
v_gene: TRBV4-1
d_gene: .
len: 13
abundance: .
j_gene: TRBJ2-7

CDR3aa: CASSLMGTNEKLFF
CDR3nt: TGTGCCAGCAGCTTGATGGGGACGAATGAAAAACTGTTTTTT
v_gene: TRBV5-4
d_gene: .
len: 14
abundance: few
j_gene: TRBJ1-4

CDR3aa: CASSQTGGANVLTF
CDR3nt: TGTGCCAGCAGTCAAACAGGGGGGGCCAACGTCCTGACTTTC
v_gene: TRBV6-6
d_gene: .
len: 14
abundance: few
j_gene: TRBJ2-6

CDR3aa: CASSAGQGTETQYF
CDR3nt: TGTGCCAGCAGTGCAGGACAGGGTACAGAGACCCAGTACTTC
v_gene: TRBV25-1
d_gene: TRBD1
len: 14
abundance: .
j_gene: TRBJ2-5

CDR3aa: CASSLGGSNQPQHF
CDR3nt: TGTGCCAGCAGTTTAGGGGGGAGCAATCAGCCCCAGCATTTT
v_gene: TRBV27
d_gene: .
len: 14
abundance: .
j_gene: TRBJ1-5

CDR3aa: CAWSVLWDRAYNEQFF
CDR3nt: TGTGCCTGGAGTGTACTCTGGGACAGGGCGTACAATGAGCAGTTCTTC
v_gene: TRBV30
d_gene: TRBD1
len: 16
abundance: .
j_gene: TRBJ2-1

CDR3aa: CASKTLNTEAFF
CDR3nt: TGTGCCAGTAAGACCCTGAACACTGAAGCTTTCTTT
v_gene: TRBV27
d_gene: .
len: 12
abundance: .
j_gene: TRBJ1-1

CDR3aa: CAWSVQSTTDTQYF
CDR3nt: TGTGCCTGGAGTGTACAAAGCACGACGGATACGCAGTATTTT
v_gene: TRBV30
d_gene: .
len: 14
abundance: .
j_gene: TRBJ2-3

CDR3aa: CASSPQQGLPGYTF
CDR3nt: TGTGCCAGCAGCCCTCAACAGGGGCTTCCTGGCTACACCTTC
v_gene: TRBV9
d_gene: TRBD1
len: 14
abundance: .
j_gene: TRBJ1-2

CDR3aa: CASSPKTSGGSDNEQFF
CDR3nt: TGTGCCAGCAGCCCCAAGACTAGCGGGGGGTCTGACAATGAGCAGTTCTTC
v_gene: TRBV7-9
d_gene: TRBD2
len: 17
abundance: few
j_gene: TRBJ2-1

CDR3aa: CASSVFERVGAETQYF
CDR3nt: TGTGCCAGCAGCGTTTTCGAAAGAGTGGGGGCGGAGACCCAGTACTTC
v_gene: TRBV9
d_gene: .
len: 16
abundance: .
j_gene: TRBJ2-5

CDR3aa: CASSPGQGYEQYF
CDR3nt: TGTGCCAGCAGCCCTGGACAGGGCTACGAGCAGTACTTC
v_gene: TRBV7-9
d_gene: TRBD1
len: 13
abundance: .
j_gene: TRBJ2-7

CDR3aa: CASTPLGDQANYGYTF
CDR3nt: TGTGCCAGCACCCCGTTGGGTGATCAAGCTAACTATGGCTACACCTTC
v_gene: TRBV13
d_gene: .
len: 16
abundance: .
j_gene: TRBJ1-2

CDR3aa: CSVEWRADTGELFF
CDR3nt: TGCAGCGTTGAGTGGAGGGCGGACACCGGGGAGCTGTTTTTT
v_gene: TRBV29-1
d_gene: .
len: 14
abundance: .
j_gene: TRBJ2-2

CDR3aa: CASSERDRVPYGYTF
CDR3nt: TGTGCCAGCAGTGAACGGGACAGAGTTCCGTATGGCTACACCTTC
v_gene: TRBV2
d_gene: TRBD1
len: 15
abundance: .
j_gene: TRBJ1-2